The 19 T cell receptor beta chains given below trace back to one sample, sequenced in a study of T cell responses to AZD1222 COVID-19 vaccine (dated by TCRdb to the early 2020s). Per the publication, the time point label means: baseline before first vaccination. The library relied on the immunoSEQ multiplex PCR assay. Sourced from immuneACCESS, this table was stored by TCRdb with only in-frame sequences that have V and J called. A share of the clones is absent; for the studies checked, an unresolved V gene accounts for under half, and the remainder has no known explanation. This sample comprises some 100,000 clones, approximately 87% of them detected only once. 15% to 20% of the sample comes from the top ten. The sequencing here drew on peripheral blood, taken on day 0 of AZD1222 vaccination. Source of these receptors: an adult in good health.

The V call is TRBV7-6, the J call TRBJ1-1; 8 positions match TRBD1. Per the germline V gene, CDR1 is SGHVS and CDR2 is FNYEAQ. The V segment lost 1 base and the J segment 4 bases; nucleotides outside the gene matches: 5. The CDR3 loop spans 15 amino acids. CDR3: CASSLGGQVSTEAFF. The CDR3 DNA is TGTGCCAGCAGCTTAGGGGGACAGGTGAGCACTGAAGCTTTCTTT.

This chain uses TRBV3-1 (or the pseudogene TRBV3-2) with TRBJ1-2, with TRBD1 matching 7 bases. The CDR3 length is 13 residues. The V and J ends lost 5 bases and 3 bases, in that order; junction bases with no gene match: 3. The germline V gene has CDR1 LGHDT and CDR2 YNNKEL (reference sequence). The CDR3 is CASSNGQDYGYTF. The CDR3 DNA sequence: TGTGCCAGCAGCAACGGACAGGACTATGGCTACACCTTC.

This chain joins TRBV18 and TRBJ2-7; TRBD1 aligns across 8 bases. CDR1 and CDR2 from the germline V gene are KGHSH and LQKENI. The CDR3 is made up of 12 amino acids. The V segment lost 5 bases and the J segment 6 bases; nucleotides outside the gene matches: 3. CDR3 nucleotides: TGTGCCAGCTCAACGGGACAGGCCGAGCAGTACTTC. It translates to CASSTGQAEQYF.

V is TRBV2 and J is TRBJ1-1; possible D gene TRBD1, 6 bases. CDR1 SNHLY and CDR2 FYNNEI come from the germline V gene. The V end lost 0 bases, the J end lost 4 bases, and 9 bases lay between the germline ends. The CDR3 sequence is 14 residues long. DNA of the CDR3: TGTGCCAGCAGTGAAGCGACAGGTCCCACTGAAGCTTTCTTT. Its translation: CASSEATGPTEAFF.

The genes are TRBV12-5 and TRBJ1-1; D ambiguous. With 7 bases removed from V and 5 bases from J, the gap between germline ends came to 17 bases. This CDR3 has 14 residues. Germline V lookup: CDR1 LGHNT, CDR2 FRNRAP. CDR3 protein: CASALLPGRTEAFF. CDR3 in DNA: TGTGCTAGTGCCCTTCTACCGGGGAGGACTGAAGCTTTCTTT. The full variable domain, completed using reference TRBV12-5 and TRBJ1-1, is DARVTQTPRHKVTEMGQEVTMRCQPILGHNTVFWYRQTMMQGLELLAYFRNRAPLDDSGMPKDRFSAEMPDATLATLKIQPSEPRDSAVYFCASALLPGRTEAFFGQGTRLTVV.

The chain has TRBV7-2 and TRBJ1-1; D is undetermined. This CDR3 is built from 14 residues. Trimming left V 1 base short and J 0 bases short, with 6 bases between. Germline-derived CDR1 and CDR2 are SGHTA and FQGNSA. CDR3 sequence (DNA): TGTGCCAGCAGCTTAGGGGCAGTGAACACTGAAGCTTTCTTT. It is translated as CASSLGAVNTEAFF. Together with reference TRBV7-2 and TRBJ1-1, the CDR3 gives the full variable domain: GAGVSQSPSNKVTEKGKDVELRCDPISGHTALYWYRQSLGQGLEFLIYFQGNSAPDKSGLPSDRFSAERTGGSVSTLTIQRTQQEDSAVYLCASSLGAVNTEAFFGQGTRLTVV.

The chain joins TRBV25-1 to TRBJ2-7, with D unresolved. Germline CDR1 and CDR2: MGHDK and SYGVNS. This CDR3 has 11 residues. V was clipped by 3 bases and J by 6 bases, with 6 bases between them. This CDR3 is CASSDGFEQYF. CDR3 in DNA: TGTGCCAGCAGTGACGGGTTCGAGCAGTACTTC.

The rearrangement uses TRBV28 and TRBJ1-6, with D uncertain. Trimming cost V 3 bases and J 10 bases, with 16 bases left between them. Germline CDR1 reads MDHEN; CDR2 reads SYDVKM. CDR3 size: 15 residues. This CDR3 reads CASSLRSSLGSPLHF. The CDR3 DNA reads TGTGCCAGCAGTTTGCGTTCGAGTTTGGGGTCACCCCTCCACTTT.

This clone was found a few times. The chain joins TRBV7-8 to TRBJ1-1, with D unresolved. V was pared by 1 base and J by 0 bases, with 15 bases between. The CDR3 has 17 residues. The germline gives CDR1 SGHVS, CDR2 FQNEAQ. The CDR3 sequence: CASSLVPSGFMNTEAFF. The CDR3 DNA sequence: TGTGCCAGCAGCTTAGTCCCCTCGGGGTTCATGAACACTGAAGCTTTCTTT.

V usage is TRBV7-2 and J usage is TRBJ2-4, with 9 bases that match TRBD1. CDR3 length: 14 amino acids. Germline CDR1 SGHTA, CDR2 FQGNSA. V lost 5 bases to trimming and J lost 9 bases; unmatched junction nucleotides: 8. This CDR3 reads CASSKNRGRGIQYF. CDR3 in DNA: TGTGCCAGCAGCAAAAACAGGGGGCGAGGCATTCAGTACTTC.

The V gene is TRBV6-2 or TRBV6-3, the J gene TRBJ2-2; 9 nucleotides align to TRBD2. V was clipped by 1 base and J by 6 bases; unmatched bases: 3. The CDR3 runs 15 residues. The germline CDR1 and CDR2 sequences are MNHEY and SVGEGT. DNA of the CDR3: TGTGCCAGCAGTTACTTGGGACTAGCTGCCGGGGAGCTGTTTTTT. Amino acids: CASSYLGLAAGELFF.

This clone was seen a handful of times. The V gene is TRBV6-5, the J gene TRBJ1-5; D is unclear. Germline assignment: CDR1 MNHEY and CDR2 SVGAGI. The germline V and J ends were trimmed by 5 bases and 4 bases, with 9 bases remaining between them. This CDR3 comprises 13 residues. The DNA of the CDR3 is TGTGCCAGCAGTCCGGCCCCAAATCAGCCCCAGCATTTT. Amino acids: CASSPAPNQPQHF.

The chain carries TRBV7-2 and TRBJ1-5; 7 bases align to TRBD1. The CDR3 is 15 residues long. Germline V lookup: CDR1 SGHTA, CDR2 FQGNSA. J lost 3 bases, V lost 1 base, and 3 bases had no gene match. CDR3 nucleotides: TGTGCCAGCAGCTTAGTGGGGACAGACAATCAGCCCCAGCATTTT. This translates into CASSLVGTDNQPQHF.

The rearrangement joins TRBV10-2 to TRBJ1-1; 7 bases align to TRBD1. The length of the CDR3 is 13 residues. Looked up from germline, CDR1 is WSHSY and CDR2 is SAAADI. V dropped 8 bases and J dropped 1; count of bases not matched to a gene: 4. The CDR3 DNA is TGCGCCAGCGGACGACAGGGGAACACTGAAGCTTTCTTT. It yields the protein CASGRQGNTEAFF.

The V and J genes are TRBV19 and TRBJ2-5; TRBD1 might be the D (6 bases). Germline CDR1 reads LNHDA; CDR2 reads SQIVND (reference sequence). The CDR3 consists of 14 residues. Trimming took off 8 bases at V and 4 bases at J, with 17 bases between the two ends. CDR3 sequence: CASSPQGTPETQYF. The CDR3 nucleotides are TGTGCCAGTTCACCCCAGGGGACCCCAGAGACCCAGTACTTC.

This chain connects TRBV11-3 to TRBJ1-1; 10 positions agree with TRBD1. The CDR3 spans 15 residues. J lost 2 bases, V lost 5 bases, and 5 bases had no gene match. Germline CDR1 reads SGHNT; CDR2 reads YENEEA. The CDR3 DNA reads as TGTGCCAGCAGCCCCGGGACAGGGGTTAACACTGAAGCTTTCTTT. Amino acid sequence: CASSPGTGVNTEAFF.

This clone was counted only a few times. This chain uses TRBV4-2 with TRBJ1-1, with no clear D. The germline V gene has CDR1 LGHNA and CDR2 YNFKEQ. Trimming stripped 0 bases from V and 3 bases from J, with 14 bases between. The length of the CDR3 is 16 residues. The CDR3 region is CASSQDWGVGYTEAFF. Here the CDR3 DNA reads TGTGCCAGCAGCCAAGATTGGGGAGTGGGGTACACTGAAGCTTTCTTT.

The rearrangement joins TRBV21-1 to TRBJ1-4; the table assigns TRBD1, which was not confirmed against the DNA. TRBV21-1 is shown as a pseudogene. The CDR3 consists of 15 residues. The CDR3 loop reads CARWGQRQTNEKLFF. The DNA for the CDR3 is TGTGCCAGATGGGGACAGCGTCAAACTAATGAAAAACTGTTTTTT.

V is TRBV4-1 and J is TRBJ2-3; D tentatively reads TRBD1 or TRBD2 (5 bases each). The germline CDR1 and CDR2 sequences are MGHRA and YSYEKL. V lost 4 bases to trimming and J lost 2 bases, with 13 bases between them. The CDR3 consists of 15 residues. The CDR3 protein is CASSPRWGTTDTQYF. The CDR3 bases are TGCGCCAGCAGCCCTCGTTGGGGGACCACAGATACGCAGTATTTT.